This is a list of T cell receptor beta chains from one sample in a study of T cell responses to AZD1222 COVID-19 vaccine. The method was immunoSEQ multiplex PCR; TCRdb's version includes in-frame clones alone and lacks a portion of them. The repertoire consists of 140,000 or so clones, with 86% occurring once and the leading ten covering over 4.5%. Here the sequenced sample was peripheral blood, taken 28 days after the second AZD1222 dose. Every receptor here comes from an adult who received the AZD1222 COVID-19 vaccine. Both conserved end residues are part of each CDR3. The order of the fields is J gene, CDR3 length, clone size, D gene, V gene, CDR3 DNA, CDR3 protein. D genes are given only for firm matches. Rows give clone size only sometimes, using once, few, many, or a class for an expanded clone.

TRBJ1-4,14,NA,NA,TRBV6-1,TGTGCCAGCAGTGAGACAGAGAATAATGAAAAACTGTTTTTT,CASSETENNEKLFF
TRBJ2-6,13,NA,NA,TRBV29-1,TGCAGCGTTCTTGGGTACGGGGCCAACGTCCTGACTTTC,CSVLGYGANVLTF
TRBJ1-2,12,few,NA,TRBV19,TGTGCCAGTCAAGCTCCCCCTTATGGCTACACCTTC,CASQAPPYGYTF
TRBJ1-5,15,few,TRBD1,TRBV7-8,TGTGCCAGCAGCTTAAACAGGGGTGCGGACCAGCCCCAGCATTTT,CASSLNRGADQPQHF
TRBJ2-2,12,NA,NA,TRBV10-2,TGCGCCAGCACCCTAGCCACCGGGGAGCTGTTTTTT,CASTLATGELFF
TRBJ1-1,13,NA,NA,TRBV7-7,TGTGCTAGCAGCCAAATGCAGAACACTGAAGCTTTCTTT,CASSQMQNTEAFF
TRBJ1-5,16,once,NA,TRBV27,TGTGCCAGCAGTTTATCGTGGGGGCATAGCAATCAGCCCCAGCATTTT,CASSLSWGHSNQPQHF
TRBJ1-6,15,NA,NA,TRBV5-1,TGCGCCAGCAGCGCCGAATCCGGTGGATTTTCACCCCTCCACTTT,CASSAESGGFSPLHF
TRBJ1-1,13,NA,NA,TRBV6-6,TGTGCCAGCAGTTCCCCGCGACAGGCTGAAGCTTTCTTT,CASSSPRQAEAFF
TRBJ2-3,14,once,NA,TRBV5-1,TGCGCCAGCAGGTCCGGCCTTAACACAGATACGCAGTATTTT,CASRSGLNTDTQYF
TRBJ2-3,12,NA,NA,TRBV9,TGTGCCAGCAGCGTAGCTACAGATACGCAGTATTTT,CASSVATDTQYF
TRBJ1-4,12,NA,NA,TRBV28,TGTGCCAGTGGAGGCGTAAAGGAAAAACTGTTTTTT,CASGGVKEKLFF
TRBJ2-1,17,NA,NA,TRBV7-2,TGTGCCAGCAGCTCACCCGAACATCAGCGGAAAAACAATGAGCAGTTCTTC,CASSSPEHQRKNNEQFF
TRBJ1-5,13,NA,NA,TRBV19,TGTGCCAGTAGAAGAGCATCAACTCAGCCCCAGCATTTT,CASRRASTQPQHF
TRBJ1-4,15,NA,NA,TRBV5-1,TGCGCCAGCCGCCGGAGGGACCTAACTAATGAAAAACTGTTTTTT,CASRRRDLTNEKLFF
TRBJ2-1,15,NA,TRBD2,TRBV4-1,TGCGCCAGCAGCACTAGCGGGGTAGTCGGGAATGAGCAGTTCTTC,CASSTSGVVGNEQFF
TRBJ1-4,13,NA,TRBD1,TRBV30,TGTGCCTGGAGTGTAGCGACAGGGGAAAAACTGTTTTTT,CAWSVATGEKLFF
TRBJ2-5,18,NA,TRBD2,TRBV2,TGTGCCAGCAGTTTCTGGACTAGCGGGAGGGGATCTGGGGAGACCCAGTACTTC,CASSFWTSGRGSGETQYF
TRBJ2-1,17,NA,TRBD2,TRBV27,TGTGCCAGCAGTTTATCGTTGATTGGACTAGCGAACAATGAGCAGTTCTTC,CASSLSLIGLANNEQFF
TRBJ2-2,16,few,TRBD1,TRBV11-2,TGTGCCAGCAGCTTAACCGGGACAGTGTTACCCGGGGAGCTGTTTTTT,CASSLTGTVLPGELFF
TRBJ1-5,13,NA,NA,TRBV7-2,TGTGCCAGCAGCTTGGGGGTAAATCAGCCCCAGCATTTT,CASSLGVNQPQHF
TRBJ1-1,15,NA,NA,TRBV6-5,TGTGCCAGCAAGACACGTGGCAGAGAGAACACTGAAGCTTTCTTT,CASKTRGRENTEAFF
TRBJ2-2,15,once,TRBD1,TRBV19,TGTGCCAGCACGCGATCGGGACAGGGAGTCGGGGAGCTGTTTTTT,CASTRSGQGVGELFF
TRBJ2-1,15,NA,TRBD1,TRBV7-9,TGTGCCAGCAGCGACAGACAGGGGAATGGGAATGAGCAGTTCTTC,CASSDRQGNGNEQFF
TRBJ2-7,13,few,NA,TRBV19,TGTGCCAGTAGTACAGACCATGACTACGAGCAGTACTTC,CASSTDHDYEQYF
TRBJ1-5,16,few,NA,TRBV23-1,TGCGCCAGCAGTCAATCTTCGCGGCACCCCGATCAGCCCCAGCATTTT,CASSQSSRHPDQPQHF
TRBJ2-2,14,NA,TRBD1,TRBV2,TGTGCCAGCTGCCGGACAGGGTTCACCGGGGAGCTGTTTTTT,CASCRTGFTGELFF
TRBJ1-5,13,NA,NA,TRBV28,TGTGCCAGCAGTGTAAGTAGGGTTCAGCCCCAGCATTTT,CASSVSRVQPQHF
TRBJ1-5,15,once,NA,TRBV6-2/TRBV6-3,TGTGCCAGCAGTCGCGGGGGCGGGGAGAATCAGCCCCAGCATTTT,CASSRGGGENQPQHF
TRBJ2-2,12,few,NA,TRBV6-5,TGTGCCAGCAGGCCAGGAGGCGGGGAGCTGTTTTTT,CASRPGGGELFF
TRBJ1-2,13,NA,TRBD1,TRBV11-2,TGTGCCAGCAGCTTGCAGGACAGGGCCGGCTACACCTTC,CASSLQDRAGYTF
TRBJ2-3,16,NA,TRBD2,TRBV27,TGTGCCAGCGGACCCCTACTAGCGGGAGGGACAGATACGCAGTATTTT,CASGPLLAGGTDTQYF
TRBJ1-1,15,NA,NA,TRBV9,TGTGCCAGCAGCGTAGAACCCTTGGGGGGCACTGAAGCTTTCTTT,CASSVEPLGGTEAFF
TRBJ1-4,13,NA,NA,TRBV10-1,TGCGCCAGCAGTGATGGGACACTTGAAAAACTGTTTTTT,CASSDGTLEKLFF
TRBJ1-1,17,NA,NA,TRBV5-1,TGCGCCAGCAGCCCCGCCGTTGGTGGCGGGACTCACACTGAAGCTTTCTTT,CASSPAVGGGTHTEAFF
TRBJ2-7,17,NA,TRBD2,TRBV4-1,TGCGCCAGCAGTCAGACTAGCGGGACAACCAGCTCCTACGAGCAGTACTTC,CASSQTSGTTSSYEQYF
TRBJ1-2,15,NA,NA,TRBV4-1,TGCGCCAGCAGCCAATCGAAGGATCTCCTCTATGGCTACACCTTC,CASSQSKDLLYGYTF